This T cell receptor beta chain was identified in a study of metastatic and nonmetastatic thyroid tumors. Study-level background: The comparison covered peripheral blood and tumor or nodule tissue in malignant and benign thyroid patients. Whole-study findings and limits: Relative to benign nodules, malignant thyroid tumors were reportedly characterized by significantly elevated TCR beta diversity in blood and tumor.

This CDR3 comprises 15 residues. V gave up 0 bases and J gave up 8 bases; unmatched junction bases: 7. CDR1 is SGHRS and CDR2 is YFSETQ in the germline V gene. Source study methods: The authors used CDR3 differences across clinicopathological groups to build a distant-metastasis classifier for papillary thyroid cancer. MiXCR re-clonotyped the PCR reads for TCRdb. TCRdb's processing, not the authors', yielded these V and J calls. The repertoire consists of about 4,800 clones, with 28% occurring once and the leading ten covering roughly 25%. Points on this clone: Its antigen remains unknown.

There were no patients who had received any treatment before thyroid surgery. The sequence derives from a female donor with papillary thyroid cancer or a benign thyroid nodule (not recorded which). Some clones in this sample may be carry-over from other donors' samples. The rearrangement links TRBV5-1 to TRBJ2-1; 8 nucleotides align to TRBD1. The specimen was adjacent normal tissue. CDR3 in amino acids: CASSLEGRGQDEQFF. Here the CDR3 DNA reads TGCGCCAGCAGCTTGGAGGGCAGGGGGCAGGATGAGCAGTTCTTC. The whole variable domain, remainder taken from reference TRBV5-1 and TRBJ2-1, is KAGVTQTPRYLIKTRGQQVTLSCSPISGHRSVSWYQQTPGQGLQFLFEYFSETQRNKGNFPGRFSGRQFSNSRSEMNVSTLELGDSALYLCASSLEGRGQDEQFFGPGTRLTVL.